This T cell receptor (beta chain) comes out of a study of blood T cell repertoires in COVID-19. Assay: immunoSEQ multiplex PCR; the TCRdb copy retains only in-frame clones and omits some. The sample consists of about 270,000 clones, approximately 90% of them appearing once. The cohort comprised adults aged about 18 to 90 years residing in 20 to 30 US areas. V lost 4 bases and J lost 9, with 10 bases in between. The CDR3 has 12 residues. CDR1 LGHDT and CDR2 YNNKEL come from the germline V gene (reference sequence). The receptor's source is a woman in her thirties or forties with acute COVID-19. Sample: PBMCs or T cells enriched from blood (not recorded which). The rearrangement links TRBV3-1 (or the pseudogene TRBV3-2) to TRBJ1-5, with D hard to call. The CDR3 DNA reads TGTGCCAGCAGCCTACCCGGTCGGCCCCAGCATTTT. This codes for CASSLPGRPQHF.